A selection of T cell receptor beta chains follows, all from one sample in a study of T cells in Graves' hyperthyroidism and ophthalmopathy. TCRdb independently ran MiXCR on the multiplex PCR reads; one entry per CDR3 protein. The sample yields about 480,000 distinct CDR3 sequences, approximately 15% seen once. The sequencing sample was made of blood. These receptors were collected from a woman younger than 30 with Graves' hyperthyroidism. CDR3s include the opening cysteine and the closing phenylalanine or tryptophan. The D gene is left open where the match is weak. A clone size is listed for some rows: how often the clone was seen (once, few, many), or a class if it is expanded.

v_gene	j_gene	d_gene	abundance	len	CDR3aa	CDR3nt
TRBV5-1	TRBJ1-1	.	few	15	CASSLGRGVNTEAFF	TGCGCCAGCAGCTTGGGGCGGGGTGTGAACACTGAAGCTTTCTTT
TRBV11-2	TRBJ2-3	.	many	15	CASSLEDPGGDTQYF	TGTGCCAGCAGCTTAGAGGACCCAGGGGGGGATACGCAGTATTTT
TRBV20-1	TRBJ1-1	.	.	14	CSASPDWTNTEAFF	TGCAGTGCTTCTCCGGACTGGACGAACACTGAAGCTTTCTTT
TRBV9	TRBJ2-7	.	many	14	CASSVGDGAYEQYF	TGTGCCAGCAGCGTAGGAGACGGAGCCTACGAGCAGTACTTC
TRBV19	TRBJ1-2	.	many	15	CASSSSAGVPYGYTF	TGTGCCAGTAGTTCCTCCGCGGGGGTACCCTATGGCTACACCTTC
TRBV13	TRBJ1-1	.	.	16	CASSLRFWGRETEAFF	TGTGCCAGCAGCTTAAGGTTTTGGGGGCGTGAAACTGAAGCTTTCTTT
TRBV30	TRBJ2-1	.	.	12	CAWSVRGHEQFF	TGTGCCTGGAGTGTGAGGGGCCATGAGCAGTTCTTC
TRBV30	TRBJ2-5	TRBD2	many	16	CAWNYGTSSSTETQYF	TGTGCCTGGAATTACGGGACTAGCTCATCTACGGAGACCCAGTACTTC
TRBV6-1	TRBJ1-3	TRBD1	.	15	CASRQGQLSGNTIYF	TGTGCCAGCAGACAGGGACAGCTCTCTGGAAACACCATATATTTT
TRBV5-1	TRBJ2-1	TRBD2	many	16	CASSLVPSGRGNEQFF	TGCGCCAGCAGCTTGGTTCCTAGCGGGAGGGGCAATGAGCAGTTCTTC
TRBV7-8	TRBJ2-5	TRBD2	many	15	CASSLALIAGETQYF	TGTGCCAGCAGCTTAGCCCTAATAGCGGGAGAGACCCAGTACTTC
TRBV13	TRBJ2-3	TRBD2	few	18	CASSPRLAGGLGTDTQYF	TGTGCCAGCAGCCCCCGACTAGCGGGGGGGTTGGGCACAGATACGCAGTATTTT
TRBV7-9	TRBJ2-3	TRBD1	.	17	CATFRHPGQGEADTQYF	TGTGCCACCTTTAGACACCCGGGACAGGGAGAGGCAGATACGCAGTATTTT
TRBV30	TRBJ2-6	.	many	14	CASPTVSGANVLTF	TGTGCCTCGCCCACGGTTTCCGGGGCCAACGTCCTGACTTTC
TRBV18	TRBJ1-2	TRBD1	many	14	CASSGTDPNYGYTF	TGTGCCAGCTCCGGGACAGACCCAAACTATGGCTACACCTTC
TRBV19	TRBJ1-5	TRBD1	.	16	CASSVPRDRKNQPQHF	TGTGCCAGTAGTGTACCCCGGGACAGAAAAAATCAGCCCCAGCATTTT
TRBV5-1	TRBJ2-2	TRBD2	.	17	CASRPPLAEKNTGELFF	TGCGCCAGCAGGCCGCCGCTAGCGGAGAAGAACACCGGGGAGCTGTTTTTT
TRBV20-1	TRBJ2-2	.	.	13	CSAGPRVTGELFF	TGCAGTGCTGGACCCAGAGTTACCGGGGAGCTGTTTTTT
TRBV20-1	TRBJ2-7	TRBD2	few	14	CSAYSSGSSYEQYF	TGCAGTGCTTATTCGAGCGGGAGCTCCTACGAGCAGTACTTC
TRBV20-1	TRBJ2-1	TRBD2	.	12	CSARLAGHEQFF	TGCAGTGCTAGACTAGCGGGCCATGAGCAGTTCTTC
TRBV2	TRBJ2-2	TRBD2	many	15	CASNARTSVTGELFF	TGTGCCAGCAACGCCCGGACTAGCGTAACCGGGGAGCTGTTTTTT
TRBV7-9	TRBJ2-3	TRBD1	.	15	CASSLVGTGRDTQYF	TGTGCCAGCAGCTTAGTTGGGACAGGGAGGGATACGCAGTATTTT
TRBV12-3/TRBV12-4	TRBJ2-4	.	many	17	CASSLTVPGLAKNIQYF	TGTGCCAGCAGTTTAACGGTCCCAGGGCTAGCCAAAAACATTCAGTACTTC
TRBV11-2	TRBJ2-7	.	few	17	CASSLGTSGPREDEQYF	TGTGCCAGCAGCTTGGGAACATCGGGCCCACGAGAGGACGAGCAGTACTTC
TRBV15	TRBJ1-3	.	few	16	CATSRDQGSSGNTIYF	TGTGCCACCAGCAGAGACCAGGGATCCTCTGGAAACACCATATATTTT
TRBV6-1	TRBJ2-3	TRBD1	few	15	CASSAAGGSADTQYF	TGTGCCAGCAGTGCTGCAGGGGGCTCGGCAGATACGCAGTATTTT
TRBV27	TRBJ2-2	.	many	17	CASSPSGAWTNTGELFF	TGTGCCAGCAGTCCAAGTGGGGCCTGGACGAACACCGGGGAGCTGTTTTTT
TRBV5-1	TRBJ1-3	.	.	14	CASSLDSLGNTIYF	TGCGCCAGCAGCTTGGATTCCCTCGGAAACACCATATATTTT
TRBV20-1	TRBJ1-1	.	few	14	CSARRGQSNTEAFF	TGCAGTGCTCGTAGAGGGCAGAGTAACACTGAAGCTTTCTTT